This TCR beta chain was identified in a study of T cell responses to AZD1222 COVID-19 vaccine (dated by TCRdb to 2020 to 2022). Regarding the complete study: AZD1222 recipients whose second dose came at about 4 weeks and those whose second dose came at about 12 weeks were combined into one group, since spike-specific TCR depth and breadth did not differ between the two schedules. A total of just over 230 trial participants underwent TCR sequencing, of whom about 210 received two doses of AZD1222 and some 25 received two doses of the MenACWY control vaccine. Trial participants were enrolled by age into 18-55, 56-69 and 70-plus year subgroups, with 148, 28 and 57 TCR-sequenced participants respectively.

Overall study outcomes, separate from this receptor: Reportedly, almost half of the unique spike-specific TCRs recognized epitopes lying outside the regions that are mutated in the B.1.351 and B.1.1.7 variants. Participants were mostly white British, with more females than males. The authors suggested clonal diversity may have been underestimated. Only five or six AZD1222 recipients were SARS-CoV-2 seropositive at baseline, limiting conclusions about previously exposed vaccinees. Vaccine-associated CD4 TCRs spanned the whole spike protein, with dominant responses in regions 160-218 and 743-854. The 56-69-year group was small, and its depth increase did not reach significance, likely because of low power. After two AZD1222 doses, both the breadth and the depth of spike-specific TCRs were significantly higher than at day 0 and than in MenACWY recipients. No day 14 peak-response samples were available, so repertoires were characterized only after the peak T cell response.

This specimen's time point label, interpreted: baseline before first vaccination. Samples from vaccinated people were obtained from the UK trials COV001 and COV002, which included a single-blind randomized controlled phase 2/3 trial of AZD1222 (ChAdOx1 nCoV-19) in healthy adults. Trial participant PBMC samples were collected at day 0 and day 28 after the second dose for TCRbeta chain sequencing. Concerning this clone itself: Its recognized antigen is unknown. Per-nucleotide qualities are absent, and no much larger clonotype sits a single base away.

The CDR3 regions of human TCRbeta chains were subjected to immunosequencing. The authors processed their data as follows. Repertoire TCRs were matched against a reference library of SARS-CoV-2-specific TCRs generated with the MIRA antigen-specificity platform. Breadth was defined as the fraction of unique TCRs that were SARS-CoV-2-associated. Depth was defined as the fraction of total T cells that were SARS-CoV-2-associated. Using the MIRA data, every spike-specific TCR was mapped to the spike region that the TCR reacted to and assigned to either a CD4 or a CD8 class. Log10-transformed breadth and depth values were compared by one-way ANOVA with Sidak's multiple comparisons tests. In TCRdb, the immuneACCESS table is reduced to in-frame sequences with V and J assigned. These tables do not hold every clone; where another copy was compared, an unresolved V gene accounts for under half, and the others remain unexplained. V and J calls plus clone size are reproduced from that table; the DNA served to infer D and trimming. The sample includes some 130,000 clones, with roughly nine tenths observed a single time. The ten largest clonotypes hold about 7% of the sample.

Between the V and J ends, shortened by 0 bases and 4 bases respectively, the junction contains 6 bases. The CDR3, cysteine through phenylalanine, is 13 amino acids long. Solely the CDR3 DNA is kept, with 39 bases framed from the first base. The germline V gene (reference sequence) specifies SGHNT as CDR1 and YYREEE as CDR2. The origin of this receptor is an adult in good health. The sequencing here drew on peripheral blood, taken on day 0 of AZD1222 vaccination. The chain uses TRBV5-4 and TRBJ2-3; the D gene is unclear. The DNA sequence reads TGTGCCAGCAGCTTGGACCATCCAGATACGCAGTATTTT. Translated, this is CASSLDHPDTQYF.